This TCR beta chain stems from a study of OX40 agonist ivuxolimab in advanced cancers. In the study overall: Every 2 weeks, patients received ivuxolimab intravenously, dosed at 0.01 to 10 mg/kg.

Per germline, CDR1 SGHTA and CDR2 FQGNSA. The CDR3 covers 15 residues. Trimming cost V 0 bases and J 2 bases, with 8 bases left between them. The method was immunoSEQ multiplex PCR; TCRdb's version includes in-frame clones alone and lacks a portion of them. The repertoire holds approximately 59,000 clones, with 84% as singletons. The clonotype comes from an adult with an advanced solid tumor such as melanoma, head and neck, liver or kidney cancer. The chain recombines TRBV7-2 with TRBJ1-3, with a tentative D call TRBD1 (5 bases). The material sequenced was CD4+ or CD8+ T cells sorted from blood, taken in a trial of the OX40 agonist ivuxolimab. The CDR3 reads CASSLARDAGNTIYF. CDR3 DNA: TGTGCCAGCAGCTTAGCGAGGGACGCTGGAAACACCATATATTTT.